Listed below are T cell receptor beta chains from one sample, sequenced in a study of shared clonotypes between healthy human individuals. Clones were read by immunoSEQ multiplex PCR, and TCRdb kept only the in-frame ones, dropping some. The sample includes 950,000 to 1,200,000 clones, 70% to 85% of them seen just once. Sequenced material: memory CD4+ T cells from PBMCs. The receptors stem from a man aged 18 to 29 in good health. Some clones in this sample may be carry-over from other donors' samples. CDR3s include the opening cysteine and the closing phenylalanine or tryptophan. The D gene is left open where the match is weak. Size is stated for part of the rows, as once, few or many counts, or as a class when the clone is expanded.

d_gene,v_gene,abundance,j_gene,CDR3nt,CDR3aa
.,TRBV5-5,.,TRBJ2-3,TGTGCCAGCAGCAGGGCTCAGAGCACAGATACGCAGTATTTT,CASSRAQSTDTQYF
TRBD2,TRBV5-1,.,TRBJ2-3,TGCGCCAGCAGCTTGGGCGGGAGAACCGATACGCAGTATTTT,CASSLGGRTDTQYF
.,TRBV28,.,TRBJ2-3,TGTGCCAGCAGTTACCGCGAAGTCACCGATACAGATACGCAGTATTTT,CASSYREVTDTDTQYF
TRBD2,TRBV10-3,once,TRBJ2-1,TGTGCCATCAGTGAGTCGGGGGGGAGGGAGTTCTTC,CAISESGGREFF
.,TRBV27,.,TRBJ2-2,TGTGCCAGCAGTGCCACCTCCGGGACTCCCGGGGAGCTGTTTTTT,CASSATSGTPGELFF
TRBD2,TRBV27,.,TRBJ2-1,TGTGCCAGCAGTCCACCGGGACGGCCCACTAGCGGGAGGGCCAGGGAGCAGTTCTTC,CASSPPGRPTSGRAREQFF
.,TRBV4-1,many,TRBJ2-7,TGCGCCAGCAGCCGGACAGAGAGCTACGAGCAGTACTTC,CASSRTESYEQYF
.,TRBV19,.,TRBJ2-1,TGTGCCAGTACCTCAAACCCCGGGGCTTACAGCAATGAGCAGTTCTTC,CASTSNPGAYSNEQFF
.,TRBV30,.,TRBJ2-7,TGTGCTCTCAAAGGGGGGTCCTCCTACGAGCAGTACTTC,CALKGGSSYEQYF
.,TRBV28,.,TRBJ2-1,TGTGCCAGCAGTCCACCCTATTTGGGCAACAATGAGCAGTTCTTC,CASSPPYLGNNEQFF
.,TRBV5-6,.,TRBJ1-1,TGTGCCAGCAGCTCTACGAACACTGAAGCTTTCTTT,CASSSTNTEAFF
.,TRBV7-2,.,TRBJ2-1,TGTGCCAGCAGCCAAATGACGGGGGCGCCGAATGAGCAGTTCTTC,CASSQMTGAPNEQFF
.,TRBV19,.,TRBJ1-3,TGTGCCAGTATCCCCAATACAGGGATCTCTGGAAACACCATATATTTT,CASIPNTGISGNTIYF
TRBD1,TRBV7-9,.,TRBJ1-1,TGTGCCAGCAGCTTTACAGGGGTTACTGAAGCTTTCTTT,CASSFTGVTEAFF
TRBD2,TRBV25-1,.,TRBJ2-5,TGTGCCAGCATAATGGGAGGGGAAGAGACCCAGTACTTC,CASIMGGEETQYF
.,TRBV10-3,.,TRBJ2-7,TGTGCCATCAGTGAGTCGGGACAAAACTACGAGCAGTACTTC,CAISESGQNYEQYF
TRBD1,TRBV7-8,.,TRBJ1-6,TGTGCCAGCAGCTCCGGACAGGGGAACAATTCACCCCTCCACTTT,CASSSGQGNNSPLHF
TRBD2,TRBV12-5,.,TRBJ2-1,TGTGCTAGTGGTCCACAATGGACAGCGGGAGTAAATGAGCAGTTCTTC,CASGPQWTAGVNEQFF
TRBD1,TRBV5-5,.,TRBJ1-4,TGTGCCAGCAGCCCTGCCGGGACAGGGGATGAAAAACTGTTTTTT,CASSPAGTGDEKLFF
TRBD2,TRBV9,.,TRBJ2-1,TGTGCCAGCAGCGTACAGACTAGCGGGTACAATGAGCAGTTCTTC,CASSVQTSGYNEQFF
.,TRBV6-5,.,TRBJ2-3,TGTGCCAGCAGTTACTCAGAGGAGACAGATACGCAGTATTTT,CASSYSEETDTQYF
.,TRBV7-8,.,TRBJ1-2,TGTGCCAGCAGCCCCTACAGTCGGGGGGATATCTATGGCTACACCTTC,CASSPYSRGDIYGYTF
.,TRBV7-9,.,TRBJ1-3,TGTGCCAGCAGCTCTACCGGGACGGGGAGCTCTGGAAACACCATATATTTT,CASSSTGTGSSGNTIYF
TRBD2,TRBV5-1,once,TRBJ2-1,TGCGCCAGCAGCATGCGCCCACGGGAGGGCCCCCATGAGCAGTTCTTC,CASSMRPREGPHEQFF
.,TRBV6-5,.,TRBJ2-7,TGTGCCAGCAGCAGTGTAACAGGGAACCACGAGCAGTACTTC,CASSSVTGNHEQYF
.,TRBV10-3,once,TRBJ2-7,TGTGCCATCAACCTTGGAGGGGACTCCTACGAGCAGTACTTC,CAINLGGDSYEQYF
TRBD1,TRBV7-9,.,TRBJ1-1,TGTGCCAGCAGCCCCGGGAACAGGGGGAACACTGAAGCTTTCTTT,CASSPGNRGNTEAFF
.,TRBV5-1,.,TRBJ1-1,TGCGCCAGCAGCTTGGGATGGGACGGTGAAGCTTTCTTT,CASSLGWDGEAFF
TRBD1,TRBV4-1,.,TRBJ2-3,TGCGCCAGCAGCCTAGCCAGGGGGCAACAGTATTTT,CASSLARGQQYF
TRBD2,TRBV9,few,TRBJ2-1,TGTGCCAGCAGCCCCGGGACTAGCGGGAGTGAAGGGCAGTTCTTC,CASSPGTSGSEGQFF
.,TRBV7-2,.,TRBJ2-6,TGTGCCAGCAGCTTACTCGGCAGGGTTGGGGCCAACGTCCTGACTTTC,CASSLLGRVGANVLTF
.,TRBV5-6,few,TRBJ1-1,TGTGCCAGCAGTGGATTGACGAACACTGAAGCTTTCTTT,CASSGLTNTEAFF
.,TRBV28,once,TRBJ2-7,TGTGCCAGCAGTGTCGCCGGGACGGCTAATTACGAGCAGTACTTC,CASSVAGTANYEQYF
.,TRBV30,once,TRBJ1-2,TGTGCCAGTACTAGGGGGTCTAACTATGGCTACACCTTC,CASTRGSNYGYTF
TRBD1,TRBV7-9,few,TRBJ1-5,TGTGCCAGCAGCCTAGGACAGGGGGCAAGACAGCCCCAGCATTTT,CASSLGQGARQPQHF
.,TRBV5-6,.,TRBJ2-3,TGTGCCAGCAGCTTCCCCCGCACAGATACGCAGTATTTT,CASSFPRTDTQYF
.,TRBV29-1,.,TRBJ2-3,TGCAGCGTGCGACTAGACGATACGCAGTATTTT,CSVRLDDTQYF
TRBD2,TRBV4-2,few,TRBJ2-1,TGTGCCAGCAGCCAAGATCAGGAGCGGGGGGGATACAATGAGCAGTTCTTC,CASSQDQERGGYNEQFF
TRBD2,TRBV27,.,TRBJ2-1,TGTGCCAGCAGCGTTGACTTGGGACTAGCGGTCAATGAGCAGTTCTTC,CASSVDLGLAVNEQFF
TRBD2,TRBV7-2,.,TRBJ2-5,TGTGCCAGCAGCTCGACTAGCGGGGCCCCGGGGGAGACCCAGTACTTC,CASSSTSGAPGETQYF
TRBD1,TRBV28,.,TRBJ1-2,TGTGCCAGCAGTTTCTCCCCCAGGGGGCGGACTAACTATGGCTACACCTTC,CASSFSPRGRTNYGYTF
TRBD2,TRBV30,once,TRBJ2-7,TGTGCCTGGAGTTCAGCAGCGGGAGGGCCCTACGAGCAGTACTTC,CAWSSAAGGPYEQYF